Each of the 8 T cell receptor beta chains below was sequenced from the same sample in a study of Ad26.COV2.S vaccination and SARS-CoV-2 variants. Profiled with immunoSEQ multiplex PCR; TCRdb holds only in-frame clones, not every one. The profile covers approximately 340,000 clones, with about 91% appearing a single time and around 4.2% taken by the ten largest. The source material was peripheral blood, sampled after recovery from COVID-19. These receptors were taken from a human donor who had recovered from COVID-19.

V gene TRBV9 combines with J gene TRBJ2-5; TRBD2 aligns across 7 bases. Germline values: CDR1 SGDLS, CDR2 YYNGEE. With V trimmed by 2 bases and J by 5 bases, 3 bases remained unmatched. The CDR3 consists of 13 residues. CDR3 loop: CASSVSGGETQYF. The CDR3 DNA follows: TGTGCCAGCAGCGTCTCCGGGGGGGAGACCCAGTACTTC.

The chain links TRBV2 to TRBJ1-1, with D perhaps matching TRBD1 (5 bases). The CDR3 contains 13 residues. Germline V lookup: CDR1 SNHLY, CDR2 FYNNEI. V lost 4 bases to trimming and J lost 4 bases, with 10 bases between them. As DNA, the CDR3 is TGTGCCAGCAGTGGAGGGACCAGCACTGAAGCTTTCTTT. It encodes CASSGGTSTEAFF. The full variable domain, rest sourced from reference TRBV2 and TRBJ1-1, is EPEVTQTPSHQVTQMGQEVILRCVPISNHLYFYWYRQILGQKVEFLVSFYNNEISEKSEIFDDQFSVERPDGSNFTLKIRSTKLEDSAMYFCASSGGTSTEAFFGQGTRLTVV.

The rearrangement joins TRBV2 to TRBJ2-7; D is tentatively TRBD1 or TRBD2 (5 bases each). With 8 bases removed from V and 3 bases from J, the gap between germline ends came to 17 bases. CDR1 is SNHLY, CDR2 FYNNEI, per germline. This CDR3 is built from 14 residues. The DNA of the CDR3 is TGTGCCAGCCTAAAAACCGGGACGGACTACGAGCAGTACTTC. It yields the protein CASLKTGTDYEQYF.

The chain combines TRBV19 with TRBJ1-1; TRBD1 is a possible D gene (5 bases). CDR1 is LNHDA, CDR2 SQIVND, per germline (reference sequence). V lost 7 bases and J 11 bases, leaving 17 bases between the germline ends. The CDR3 consists of 12 residues. CDR3 residues: CASTTLGRAAFF. CDR3 DNA sequence: TGTGCCAGTACCACCCTCGGCAGGGCTGCTTTCTTT.

The V gene is TRBV3-1 (or the pseudogene TRBV3-2), the J gene TRBJ2-1; D unresolved. In germline, CDR1 is LGHDT, CDR2 YNNKEL (reference sequence). The CDR3 loop spans 12 amino acids. Trimming took off 1 base at V and 3 bases at J, with 1 base between the two ends. Here the CDR3 reads CASSQGYNEQFF. For the CDR3, the DNA is TGTGCCAGCAGCCAAGGCTACAATGAGCAGTTCTTC.

J is TRBJ2-3 and V is TRBV3-1 (or the pseudogene TRBV3-2); D may match TRBD1 or TRBD2 (5 bases each). The germline V gene encodes CDR1 LGHDT and CDR2 YNNKEL (reference sequence). Trimming pared 2 bases from V and 0 bases from J, leaving 15 bases between. This CDR3 has 17 amino acids. The CDR3 loop reads CASSQRGASPSTDTQYF. Here the CDR3 DNA reads TGTGCCAGCAGCCAACGGGGCGCTTCCCCTAGCACAGATACGCAGTATTTT.

The V call is TRBV9, the J call TRBJ2-2; 9 positions agree with TRBD1. The CDR3 extends over 16 amino acids. The trim removed 3 bases at V and 3 bases at J, leaving 6 bases unmatched. Germline V lookup: CDR1 SGDLS, CDR2 YYNGEE. CDR3 loop: CASSAPGQGHTGELFF. Written as DNA, the CDR3 is TGTGCCAGCAGCGCCCCGGGACAGGGTCACACCGGGGAGCTGTTTTTT.

J is TRBJ2-2 and V is TRBV9; TRBD2 matches 7 bases. V dropped 3 bases and J dropped 4; count of bases not matched to a gene: 6. Per the germline V gene, CDR1 is SGDLS and CDR2 is YYNGEE. The CDR3 totals 15 residues. This CDR3 reads CASSAGGGGTGELFF. For the CDR3, the DNA is TGTGCCAGCAGCGCTGGCGGGGGAGGCACCGGGGAGCTGTTTTTT.